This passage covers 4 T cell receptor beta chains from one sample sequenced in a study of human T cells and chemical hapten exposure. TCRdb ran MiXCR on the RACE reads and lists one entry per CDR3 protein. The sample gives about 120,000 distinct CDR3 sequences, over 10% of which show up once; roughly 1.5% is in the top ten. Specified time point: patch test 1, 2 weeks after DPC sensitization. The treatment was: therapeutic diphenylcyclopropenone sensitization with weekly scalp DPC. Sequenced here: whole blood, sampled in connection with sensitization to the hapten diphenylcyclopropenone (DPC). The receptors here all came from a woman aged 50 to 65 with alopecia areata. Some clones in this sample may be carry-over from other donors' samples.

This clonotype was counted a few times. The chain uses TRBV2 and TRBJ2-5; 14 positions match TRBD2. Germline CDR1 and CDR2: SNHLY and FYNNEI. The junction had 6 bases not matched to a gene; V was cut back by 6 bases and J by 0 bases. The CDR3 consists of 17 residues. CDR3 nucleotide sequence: TGTGCCAGCAGCGGGACTAGCGGGGGTCGGTACCAAGAGACCCAGTACTTC. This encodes CASSGTSGGRYQETQYF.

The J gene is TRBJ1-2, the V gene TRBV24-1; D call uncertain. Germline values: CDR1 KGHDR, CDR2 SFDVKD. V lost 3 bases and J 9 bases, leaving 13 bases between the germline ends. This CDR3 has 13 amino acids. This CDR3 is CATSDAPHLRYTF. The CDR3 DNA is TGTGCCACCAGTGATGCGCCGCACCTCCGCTACACCTTC.

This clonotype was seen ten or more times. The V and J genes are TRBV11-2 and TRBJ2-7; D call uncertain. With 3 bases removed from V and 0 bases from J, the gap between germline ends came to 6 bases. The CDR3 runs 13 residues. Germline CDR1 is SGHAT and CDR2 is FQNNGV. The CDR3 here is CASSFSSSYEQYF. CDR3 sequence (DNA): TGTGCCAGCAGCTTCAGCAGCTCCTACGAGCAGTACTTC.

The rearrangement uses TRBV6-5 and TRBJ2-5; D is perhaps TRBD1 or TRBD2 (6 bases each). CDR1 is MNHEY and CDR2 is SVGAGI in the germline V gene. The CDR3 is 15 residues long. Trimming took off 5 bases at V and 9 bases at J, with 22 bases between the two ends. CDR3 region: CASSEGPVVRGAQYF. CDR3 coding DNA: TGTGCCAGCAGTGAGGGCCCGGTGGTGAGGGGGGCCCAGTACTTC.